The clone carrying this T cell receptor beta chain is medium-sized by share. Mouse gene names apply. The sequence runs out 1 residue before the end of the CDR3; the remainder is reconstructed from the germline J gene. This entry belongs to a study of tissue T cells after allogeneic stem cell transplantation. The table came from immunoSEQ multiplex PCR; TCRdb's copy has only in-frame clones and leaves some out. This sample carries 7,500 to 9,000 clones, roughly a third of them seen once, and the ten largest clones take around 4.7%. Germline CDR1 KGHTA, CDR2 FQNQQP. CDR3 size: 14 residues. Time point here: mouse harvest day 14 after allogeneic transplant. Mouse grafts combined 10^7 T-cell-depleted bone marrow cells with 10^6 splenic CD5+ T cells.

The chain has TRBV23 and TRBJ1-5; the tabulated D call, TRBD1, remains unverified against the DNA. Sequenced sample: skin. The clonotype was recovered from a female BALB/c mouse given C57BL/6 T cells with graft-versus-host disease after an allogeneic hematopoietic cell transplant. CDR3 bases read: TGCTCCAGCAGTCATACAGCTAACAACCAGGCTCCGCTT. Translation: CSSSHTANNQAPL. The entire CDR3 protein reads CSSSHTANNQAPLF.